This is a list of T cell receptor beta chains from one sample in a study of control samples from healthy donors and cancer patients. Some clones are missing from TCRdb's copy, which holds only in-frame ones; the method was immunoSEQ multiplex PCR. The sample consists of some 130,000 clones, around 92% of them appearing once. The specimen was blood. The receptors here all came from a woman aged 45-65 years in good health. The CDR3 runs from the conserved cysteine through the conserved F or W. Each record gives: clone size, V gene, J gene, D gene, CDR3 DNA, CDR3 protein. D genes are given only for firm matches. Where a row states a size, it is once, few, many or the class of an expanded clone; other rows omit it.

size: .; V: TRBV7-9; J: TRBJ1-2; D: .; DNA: TGTGCCAGCAGCGAAGGCTCCTATGGCTACACCTTC; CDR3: CASSEGSYGYTF
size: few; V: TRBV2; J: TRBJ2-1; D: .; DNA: TGTGCCAGCAATGTTGAGCTTAGGAATGAGCAGTTCTTC; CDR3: CASNVELRNEQFF
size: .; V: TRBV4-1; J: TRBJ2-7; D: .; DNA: TGCGCCAGCAGCCAAGATATTAATACAGGAGGGGGCGAGCAGTACTTC; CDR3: CASSQDINTGGGEQYF
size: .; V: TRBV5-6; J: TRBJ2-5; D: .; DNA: TGTGCCAGCAGCTTGGTGTGGGGATTAGAGGAGACCCAGTACTTC; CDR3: CASSLVWGLEETQYF
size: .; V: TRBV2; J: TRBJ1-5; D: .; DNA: TGTGCCAGCAGGATCGCCAGAAATAGCAATCAGCCCCAGCATTTT; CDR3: CASRIARNSNQPQHF
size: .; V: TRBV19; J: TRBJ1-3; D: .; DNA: TGTGCCAGTAGTATGGAGGGGCCCCGGGCTGGAAACACCATATATTTT; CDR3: CASSMEGPRAGNTIYF
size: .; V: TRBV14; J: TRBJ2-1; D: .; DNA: TGTGCCAGCAGCCCAAGGAAATTAGACTCGAACAATGAGCAGTTCTTC; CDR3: CASSPRKLDSNNEQFF
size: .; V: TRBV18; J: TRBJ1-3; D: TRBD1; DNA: TGTGCCAGCTCACGGGACAGGGGAGCTGGAAACACCATATATTTT; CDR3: CASSRDRGAGNTIYF
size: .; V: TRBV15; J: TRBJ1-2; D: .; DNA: TGTGCCACCAGCAGAGATAATTGGGGGAGTTCGGATGGCTACACCTTC; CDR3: CATSRDNWGSSDGYTF
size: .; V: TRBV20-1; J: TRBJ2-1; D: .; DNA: TGCAGTGCCACCATCCATGAGCAGTTCTTC; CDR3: CSATIHEQFF
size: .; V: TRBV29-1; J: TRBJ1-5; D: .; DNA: TGCAGCGTCGGGACCGAAAATCAGCCCCAGCATTTT; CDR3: CSVGTENQPQHF
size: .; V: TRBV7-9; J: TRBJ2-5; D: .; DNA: TGTGCCAGCAGCTTAGATGGGCTAAGGACCCAGTACTTC; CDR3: CASSLDGLRTQYF
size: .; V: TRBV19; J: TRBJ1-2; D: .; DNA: TGTGCCAGGCCAACAGGGTGTGACTATGGCTACACCTTC; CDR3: CARPTGCDYGYTF
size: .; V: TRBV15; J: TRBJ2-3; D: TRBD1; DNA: TGTGCCACCAGCAGAGATCCAGGGGGTTCGCAGTATTTT; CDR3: CATSRDPGGSQYF
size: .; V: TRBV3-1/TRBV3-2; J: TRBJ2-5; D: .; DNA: TGTGCCAGCAGCCAAGCCGGGGGCGCGGAGACCCAGTACTTC; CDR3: CASSQAGGAETQYF
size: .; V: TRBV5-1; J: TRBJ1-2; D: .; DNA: TGCGCCAGCAGCTTGAGTCAGGGCATTTCTAACTATGGCTACACCTTC; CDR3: CASSLSQGISNYGYTF
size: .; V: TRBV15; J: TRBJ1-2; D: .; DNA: TGTGCCACCAGCAGAAGGGTGACAGGCGATGGCTACACCTTC; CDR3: CATSRRVTGDGYTF
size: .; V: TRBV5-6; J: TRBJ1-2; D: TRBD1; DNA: TGTGCCAGCAGCTATAACAGGGGCGATGGCTACACCTTC; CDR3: CASSYNRGDGYTF
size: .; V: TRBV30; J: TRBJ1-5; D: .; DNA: TGTGCCTGTTCGGGTGTGGGTTTTCAGCCCCAGCATTTT; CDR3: CACSGVGFQPQHF
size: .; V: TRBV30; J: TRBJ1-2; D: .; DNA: TGTGCCTGGAGAAGAGGGACCTATGGCTACACCTTC; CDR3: CAWRRGTYGYTF
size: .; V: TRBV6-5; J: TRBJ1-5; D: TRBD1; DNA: TGTGCCAGCAGCCGTCAATCGACAGGGAATCAGCCCCAGCATTTT; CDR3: CASSRQSTGNQPQHF
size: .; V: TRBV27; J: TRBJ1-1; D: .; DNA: TGTGCCAGCAGCTCCGTGGGGACTGAAGCTTTCTTT; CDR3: CASSSVGTEAFF
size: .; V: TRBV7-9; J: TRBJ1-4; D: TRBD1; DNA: TGTGCCAGCAGCTCTGGACAGGGTAATGAAAAACTGTTTTTT; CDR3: CASSSGQGNEKLFF
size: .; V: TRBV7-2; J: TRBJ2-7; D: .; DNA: TGTGCCAGCAGCGCCTCTACTAGAGGCGAGCAGTACTTC; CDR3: CASSASTRGEQYF
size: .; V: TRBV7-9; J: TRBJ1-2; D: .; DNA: TGTGCCAGCAGCCCAATGGAACATTGGGATGGCTACACCTTC; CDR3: CASSPMEHWDGYTF
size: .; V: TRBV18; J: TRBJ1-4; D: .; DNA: TGTGCCAGCTCAGTTCCTAACCGAGGGCGAAATGAAAAACTGTTTTTT; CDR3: CASSVPNRGRNEKLFF
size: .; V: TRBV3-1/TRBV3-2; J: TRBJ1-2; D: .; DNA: TGTGCCAGCAGCCACAACAGGGTAGATGGCTACACCTTC; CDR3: CASSHNRVDGYTF
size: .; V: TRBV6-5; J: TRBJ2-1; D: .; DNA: TGTGCCAGCAGTCGGAGACTAGCGGCAGGGGGCGAGCAGTTCTTC; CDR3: CASSRRLAAGGEQFF
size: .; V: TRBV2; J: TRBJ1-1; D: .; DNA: TGTGCCAGCACCACGGCCACGGGAAGGAACACTGAAGCTTTCTTT; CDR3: CASTTATGRNTEAFF
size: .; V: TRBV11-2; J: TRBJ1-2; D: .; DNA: TGTGCCAGCAGCTTTACTGACTATGGCTACACCTTC; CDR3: CASSFTDYGYTF
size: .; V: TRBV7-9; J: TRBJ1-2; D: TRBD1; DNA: TGTGCCAGCAGCTTCCCTGGGACAGGGAGCTATGGCTACACCTTC; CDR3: CASSFPGTGSYGYTF
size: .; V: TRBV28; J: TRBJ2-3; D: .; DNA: TGTGCCAGCAGTATAACCGGGACCGCTGCTAGCACAGATACGCAGTATTTT; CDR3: CASSITGTAASTDTQYF
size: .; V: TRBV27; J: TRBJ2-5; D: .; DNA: TGTGCCAGCAGTTTGTTAGAGACCCAGTACTTC; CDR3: CASSLLETQYF
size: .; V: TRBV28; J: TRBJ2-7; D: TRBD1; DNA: TGTGCCAGCAGTCGACAGGGGGCGGGCTACGAGCAGTACTTC; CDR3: CASSRQGAGYEQYF
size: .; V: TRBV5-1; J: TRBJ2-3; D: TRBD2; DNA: TGCGCCAGCAGCTTGGGAGCTAGCGGGACGACAGATACGCAGTATTTT; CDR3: CASSLGASGTTDTQYF